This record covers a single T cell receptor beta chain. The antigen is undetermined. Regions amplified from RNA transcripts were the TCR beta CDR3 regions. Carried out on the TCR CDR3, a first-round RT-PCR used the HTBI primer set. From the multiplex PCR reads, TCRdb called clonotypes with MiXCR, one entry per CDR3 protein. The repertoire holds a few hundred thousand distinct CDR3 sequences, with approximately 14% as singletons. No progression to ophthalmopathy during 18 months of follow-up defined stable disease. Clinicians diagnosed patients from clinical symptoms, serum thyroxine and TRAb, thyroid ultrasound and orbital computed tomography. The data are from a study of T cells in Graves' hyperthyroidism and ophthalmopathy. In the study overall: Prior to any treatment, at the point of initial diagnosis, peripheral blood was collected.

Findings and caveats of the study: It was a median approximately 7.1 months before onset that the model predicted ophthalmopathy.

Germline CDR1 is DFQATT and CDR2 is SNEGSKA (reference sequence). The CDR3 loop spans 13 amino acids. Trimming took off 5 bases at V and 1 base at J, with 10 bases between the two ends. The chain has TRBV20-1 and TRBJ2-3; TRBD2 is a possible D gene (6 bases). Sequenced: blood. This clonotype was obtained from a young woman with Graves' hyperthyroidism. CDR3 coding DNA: TGCAGTGCTTCGGAGGGCCGCACAGATACGCAGTATTTT. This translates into CSASEGRTDTQYF.